This T cell receptor beta chain was captured by sequencing in a study of OX40 agonist ivuxolimab in advanced cancers. Germline CDR1 SGHNT, CDR2 YYREEE (reference sequence). V lost 5 bases, J lost 5 bases, and 7 bases stayed unmatched. CDR3 length: 14 amino acids. Sequencing used immunoSEQ multiplex PCR; TCRdb keeps in-frame clones, though not all of them. The table has 69,000 or so clones, 88% seen once. On this clone itself: What it recognizes is unknown.

Systemic immunosuppression or a history of autoimmune disease excluded patients. Whole-study results and caveats: Partial responders treated at 0.1-3.0 mg/kg exhibited clonal expansion among the lowest measured. In the 0.1 to 3.0 mg/kg range, CD4+ and CD8+ blood T cells had expanded clonally by week 6.

Sequences were derived from CD4+ or CD8+ T cells sorted from blood, sampled in a trial of the OX40 agonist ivuxolimab. The source of this sequence is an adult with an advanced solid tumor such as melanoma, head and neck, liver or kidney cancer. The chain uses TRBV5-4 and TRBJ1-1, with 9 bases aligning to TRBD1. The CDR3 DNA sequence: TGTGCCAGCAGTGGACAGGGGAAAGTGACTGAAGCTTTCTTT. Its translation: CASSGQGKVTEAFF. The full variable domain, its missing parts supplied by reference TRBV5-4 and TRBJ1-1, is ETGVTQSPTHLIKTRGQQVTLRCSSQSGHNTVSWYQQALGQGPQFIFQYYREEENGRGNFPPRFSGLQFPNYSSELNVNALELDDSALYLCASSGQGKVTEAFFGQGTRLTVV.